The source of this T cell receptor beta chain is a study of T cells in localized non-small cell lung cancer. The CDR3 spans 16 residues. Trimming removed 0 bases at V and 5 bases at J, with 13 bases between. Per the germline V gene, CDR1 is LGHNA and CDR2 is YSLEER. Repertoires were generated with immunoSEQ multiplex PCR, while TCRdb's copy carries only in-frame clones and drops some. The sample records 11,000 or so clones, approximately 81% being singletons. This clonotype was obtained from a male donor at least 60 years old with stage III lung adenocarcinoma. Material: peripheral blood, obtained before any cancer treatment. This chain uses TRBV4-3 with TRBJ2-2, with D unclear. This chain's CDR3 is CASSQDVFAETGELFF. The CDR3 DNA reads TGCGCCAGCAGCCAAGATGTGTTTGCTGAGACCGGGGAGCTGTTTTTT.